Listed below are T cell receptor beta chains from one sample, sequenced in a study of cytomegalovirus exposure and HLA in healthy donors. TCRdb keeps only in-frame clones here, not all; method: immunoSEQ multiplex PCR. The sample lists roughly 110,000 clones; approximately 80% were seen once. Sequencing was carried out using PBMCs. These receptors were collected from a man aged 50 to 59 in good health and CMV-seronegative. The CDR3 runs from the conserved cysteine through the conserved F or W. Each record gives: D gene, V gene, clone size, J gene, CDR3 DNA, CDR3 protein. D genes are given only for firm matches. Part of the rows lack a size; the others show once, few, many or a class for expanded clones.

D: .
V: TRBV6-1
size: .
J: TRBJ2-7
DNA: TGTGCCAGCAGTGAAGTAGGAGACTCCTACGAGCAGTACTTC
CDR3: CASSEVGDSYEQYF

D: TRBD1
V: TRBV5-8
size: .
J: TRBJ1-2
DNA: TGTGCCAGCATCCCCATGACAGGGGGAATTCGGGGCTACACCTTC
CDR3: CASIPMTGGIRGYTF

D: .
V: TRBV27
size: .
J: TRBJ1-4
DNA: TGTGCCAGCCGCTCAACCGGGGGTAATGAAAAACTGTTTTTT
CDR3: CASRSTGGNEKLFF

D: TRBD1
V: TRBV6-1
size: .
J: TRBJ2-3
DNA: TGTGCCAGCGGAGGACAGGGGGTTCAAGATACGCAGTATTTT
CDR3: CASGGQGVQDTQYF

D: .
V: TRBV20-1
size: .
J: TRBJ1-2
DNA: TGCAGTGCTTCAGGCTATGGCTACACCTTC
CDR3: CSASGYGYTF

D: TRBD2
V: TRBV19
size: .
J: TRBJ2-3
DNA: TGTGCCAGTAGTCCCCCGGGGACTAGCGGTGATACGCAGTATTTT
CDR3: CASSPPGTSGDTQYF

D: TRBD1
V: TRBV30
size: .
J: TRBJ1-2
DNA: TGTGCCTGGAGTGGACAGGGTTTCTATGGCTACACCTTC
CDR3: CAWSGQGFYGYTF

D: TRBD1
V: TRBV7-2
size: .
J: TRBJ1-1
DNA: TGTGCCAGCAGCTTAGCGACAGGGGGAGGTGAAGCTTTCTTT
CDR3: CASSLATGGGEAFF

D: TRBD2
V: TRBV7-6
size: .
J: TRBJ2-2
DNA: TGTGCCAGCAGCTTCACGCTAGCGGGGAGAACCGGGGAGCTGTTTTTT
CDR3: CASSFTLAGRTGELFF

D: TRBD1
V: TRBV19
size: .
J: TRBJ2-2
DNA: TGTGCCAGTAGTACGGGACAGGGAGTCACCGGGGAGCTGTTTTTT
CDR3: CASSTGQGVTGELFF

D: .
V: TRBV27
size: .
J: TRBJ1-5
DNA: TGTGCCAGCAGTTTAGAGAGGTATCAGCCCCAGCATTTT
CDR3: CASSLERYQPQHF

D: TRBD2
V: TRBV7-3
size: .
J: TRBJ2-3
DNA: TGTGCCAGCAGCCCAGGGACTAGCGGGGGGCGCGGTACAGATACGCAGTATTTT
CDR3: CASSPGTSGGRGTDTQYF

D: .
V: TRBV5-8
size: .
J: TRBJ1-5
DNA: TGTGCCAGCAGCCCACTACAAGGAAATCAGCCCCAGCATTTT
CDR3: CASSPLQGNQPQHF

D: TRBD1
V: TRBV6-6
size: once
J: TRBJ1-5
DNA: TGTGCCAGCAGTCCGCCGACAGGGTATCGGAATCAGCCCCAGCATTTT
CDR3: CASSPPTGYRNQPQHF

D: .
V: TRBV4-2
size: .
J: TRBJ1-4
DNA: TGTGCCAGCAGCCAAGATGGGGGGAACAATGAAAAACTGTTTTTT
CDR3: CASSQDGGNNEKLFF

D: .
V: TRBV11-3
size: .
J: TRBJ2-1
DNA: TGTGCCAGCAGCTTAGTTGCGGGGGCCAACAATGAGCAGTTCTTC
CDR3: CASSLVAGANNEQFF

D: .
V: TRBV19
size: .
J: TRBJ1-1
DNA: TGTGCCAGTAGTCAGGGGCGGGACACTGAAGCTTTCTTT
CDR3: CASSQGRDTEAFF

D: .
V: TRBV5-1
size: .
J: TRBJ2-3
DNA: TGCGCCAGCAGCTTAGGAGCATCAGATACGCAGTATTTT
CDR3: CASSLGASDTQYF

D: .
V: TRBV4-2
size: .
J: TRBJ1-4
DNA: TGTGCCAGCAGCCAAGGAGAATTCGGGACTTTGGGGAAACTGTTTTTT
CDR3: CASSQGEFGTLGKLFF

D: TRBD1
V: TRBV6-1
size: .
J: TRBJ1-5
DNA: TGTGCCAGCAGTGAATTTAGGACAGGGCCCAATCAGCCCCAGCATTTT
CDR3: CASSEFRTGPNQPQHF

D: TRBD1
V: TRBV29-1
size: .
J: TRBJ1-5
DNA: TGCAGCGTTGGGACAGGGTGGAGGAATCAACCCCAGCATTTT
CDR3: CSVGTGWRNQPQHF

D: .
V: TRBV4-1
size: .
J: TRBJ2-5
DNA: TGCGCCAGCAGCCGAGGAGAGCTCGAAGAGACCCAGTACTTC
CDR3: CASSRGELEETQYF

D: .
V: TRBV6-5
size: .
J: TRBJ2-4
DNA: TGTGCCAGCAGTTACGGGAGAGAAGCCAAAAACATTCAGTACTTC
CDR3: CASSYGREAKNIQYF

D: .
V: TRBV7-2
size: .
J: TRBJ1-5
DNA: TGTGCCAGCAGCCCAGGAGGCTTGAGCAATCAGCCCCAGCATTTT
CDR3: CASSPGGLSNQPQHF

D: .
V: TRBV6-1
size: .
J: TRBJ1-2
DNA: TGTGCCAGCAGTGAATACGAGGGCTACACCTTC
CDR3: CASSEYEGYTF

D: .
V: TRBV10-3
size: .
J: TRBJ2-1
DNA: TGTGCCATCCGGCAGGGGATTCTAGATGAGCAGTTCTTC
CDR3: CAIRQGILDEQFF

D: TRBD1
V: TRBV7-9
size: few
J: TRBJ2-3
DNA: TGTGCCAGCAGCTTGACAGGGGAGACAGATACGCAGTATTTT
CDR3: CASSLTGETDTQYF

D: .
V: TRBV27
size: .
J: TRBJ1-1
DNA: TGTGCCAGCAGTTCGTTGGGAACAGGGCTCCCTACAGCTTTCTTT
CDR3: CASSSLGTGLPTAFF

D: .
V: TRBV7-9
size: .
J: TRBJ1-2
DNA: TGTGCCAGCAGCCTCGACAGGTTGGGGGGCTACACCTTC
CDR3: CASSLDRLGGYTF

D: .
V: TRBV18
size: .
J: TRBJ2-7
DNA: TGTGCCAGCTCACCACCGAGTCCCTACGAGCAGTACTTC
CDR3: CASSPPSPYEQYF

D: TRBD2
V: TRBV30
size: .
J: TRBJ2-7
DNA: TGTGCCTGGACTAGCGGGGGGGAATACGAGCAGTACTTC
CDR3: CAWTSGGEYEQYF

D: .
V: TRBV27
size: .
J: TRBJ1-2
DNA: TGTGCCAGCAGTTTAATACAGGGCTATGGCTACACCTTC
CDR3: CASSLIQGYGYTF

D: .
V: TRBV29-1
size: .
J: TRBJ2-1
DNA: TGCAGCGGGGGGCGAGGGGGACTATACAATGAGCAGTTCTTC
CDR3: CSGGRGGLYNEQFF

D: .
V: TRBV5-1
size: .
J: TRBJ2-2
DNA: TGCGCCAGCAGCTTCGCCGACAGCGCGAACACCGGGGAGCTGTTTTTT
CDR3: CASSFADSANTGELFF

D: TRBD1
V: TRBV6-1
size: .
J: TRBJ1-1
DNA: TGTGCCAGCAGCTGGGACAGGTGGAACACTGAAGCTTTCTTT
CDR3: CASSWDRWNTEAFF

D: TRBD1
V: TRBV19
size: .
J: TRBJ1-1
DNA: TGTGCCAGTAGTAGTCACCAACAGGGGTTGAACACTGAAGCTTTCTTT
CDR3: CASSSHQQGLNTEAFF

D: TRBD2
V: TRBV10-3
size: .
J: TRBJ2-1
DNA: TGTGCCATCAGTGAGACTAGCGGGGGGGTCGGTGAGCAGTTCTTC
CDR3: CAISETSGGVGEQFF

D: .
V: TRBV7-6
size: .
J: TRBJ2-3
DNA: TGTGCCAGCAGCTTAGCGGGGGCCGGGTCCGCAGATACGCAGTATTTT
CDR3: CASSLAGAGSADTQYF